This TCR beta chain originates from a study of T cells after posttransplantation cyclophosphamide. This clone occurred many times. TCRdb's table, derived via immunoSEQ multiplex PCR, lists solely in-frame clones and lacks some. Singletons are absent from the sample, which has some 4,000 clones. V was clipped by 4 bases and J by 1 base; unmatched bases: 6. Germline V gives CDR1 LNHNV, CDR2 YYDKDF (reference sequence). The CDR3 is 16 amino acids. Busulfan-fludarabine conditioning, marrow transplant, and cyclophosphamide on days +3 and +4 were administered. The receptor's source is a female patient younger than 35 who received an allogeneic stem cell transplant from an unrelated donor, was CMV-positive, and had acute GVHD only. The T cells may come from the graft donor. Source: PBMCs, taken after allogeneic stem cell transplant with posttransplant cyclophosphamide. This chain links TRBV15 with TRBJ1-4, with 7 bases that match TRBD1. As DNA, the CDR3 is TGTGCCACCAGCAAATACAGGGGTGTAACTAATGAAAAACTGTTTTTT. Translating gives CATSKYRGVTNEKLFF.